The TCR beta chain described here comes from a study of blood T cell repertoires in COVID-19. About the study: The cDNA or gDNA used as material had been derived from T cells, B-cell-depleted T cells, or PBMCs.

Original data processing: Using reference gene primer amplification, nucleated cell counts were estimated. Profiling relied on immunoSEQ multiplex PCR, and the TCRdb table lists in-frame clones only, not all of them. That table is the source of V, J and clone size, and D and trimming were worked out from the DNA. The table lists 95,000 to 150,000 clones, around 78% of them singletons. V was clipped by 4 bases and J by 6 bases; unmatched bases: 14. The CDR3 spans 16 residues. Germline CDR1 and CDR2: SGHNT and YYREEE (reference sequence). The table lists this clone with a few counts. Sequenced material: peripheral blood. The chain joins TRBV5-4 to TRBJ1-1; 8 bases are a match to TRBD1. This TCR came from a man between 65 and 85 years old with acute or convalescent COVID-19. CDR3 sequence: CASSPEGRQGFAEAFF. DNA for the CDR3: TGTGCCAGCAGCCCCGAAGGAAGACAGGGGTTTGCTGAAGCTTTCTTT. The variable domain in full, completed from reference TRBV5-4 and TRBJ1-1, reads ETGVTQSPTHLIKTRGQQVTLRCSSQSGHNTVSWYQQALGQGPQFIFQYYREEENGRGNFPPRFSGLQFPNYSSELNVNALELDDSALYLCASSPEGRQGFAEAFFGQGTRLTVV.